The clone carrying this T cell receptor beta chain was seen a few times. This entry comes from a study of T cell responses to AZD1222 COVID-19 vaccine. The table came from immunoSEQ multiplex PCR; TCRdb's copy has only in-frame clones and leaves some out. The sample has about 120,000 clones; more than 85% are singletons. The receptor comes from an adult in good health. The material sequenced was peripheral blood, taken on day 0 of AZD1222 vaccination.

CDR3 sequence: CASSQVGSATNYGYTF. CDR3 coding DNA: TGTGCCAGCAGCCAAGTGGGTTCGGCAACCAACTATGGCTACACCTTC. The J gene is TRBJ1-2, the V gene TRBV3-1 (or the pseudogene TRBV3-2); D ambiguous. V was trimmed by 1 base and J by 2 bases, leaving 14 bases between them. The CDR3 is 16 amino acids. Germline V CDR1 and CDR2: LGHDT, YNNKEL (reference sequence).